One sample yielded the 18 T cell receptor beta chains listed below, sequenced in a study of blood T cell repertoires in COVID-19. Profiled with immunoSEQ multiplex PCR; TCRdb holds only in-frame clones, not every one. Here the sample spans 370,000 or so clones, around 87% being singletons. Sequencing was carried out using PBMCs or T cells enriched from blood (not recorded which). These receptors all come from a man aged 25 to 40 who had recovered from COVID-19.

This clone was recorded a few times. The CDR3 is CASSIAGTGSNQPQHF. CDR3 DNA sequence: TGTGCCAGTAGTATAGCCGGGACAGGGAGCAATCAGCCCCAGCATTTT. The chain is built from TRBV19 and TRBJ1-5; 9 bases map to TRBD1. J gave up 1 base and V 1 base, and 2 bases lay outside the gene matches. The CDR3 consists of 16 residues. Looked up from germline, CDR1 is LNHDA and CDR2 is SQIVND (reference sequence).

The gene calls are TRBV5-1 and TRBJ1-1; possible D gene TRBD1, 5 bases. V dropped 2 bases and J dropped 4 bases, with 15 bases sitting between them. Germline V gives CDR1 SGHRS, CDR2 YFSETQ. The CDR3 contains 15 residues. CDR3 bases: TGCGCCAGCAGCTTCGGGGTATTGGGGGGCACTGAAGCTTTCTTT. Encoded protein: CASSFGVLGGTEAFF.

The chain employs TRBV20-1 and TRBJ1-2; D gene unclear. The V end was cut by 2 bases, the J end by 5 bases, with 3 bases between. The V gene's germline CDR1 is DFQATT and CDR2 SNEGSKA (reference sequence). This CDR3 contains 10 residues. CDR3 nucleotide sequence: TGCAGTGCTAGACTTTATGGCTACACCTTC. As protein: CSARLYGYTF.

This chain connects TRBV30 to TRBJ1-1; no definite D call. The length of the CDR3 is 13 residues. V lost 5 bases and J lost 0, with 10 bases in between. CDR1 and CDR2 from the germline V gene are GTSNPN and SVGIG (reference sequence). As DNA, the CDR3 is TGTGCCTGGGTAGCCGATATGAACACTGAAGCTTTCTTT. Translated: CAWVADMNTEAFF.

CDR3 region: CSVGGGSNQPQHF. Here the CDR3 DNA reads TGCAGCGTTGGGGGGGGGAGCAATCAGCCCCAGCATTTT. The gene calls are TRBV29-1 and TRBJ1-5; tentative D call: TRBD1 (5 bases). The V gene's germline CDR1 is SQVTM and CDR2 ANQGSEA. The CDR3 contains 13 residues. V shed 4 bases and J shed 1 base, with 8 bases lying between them.

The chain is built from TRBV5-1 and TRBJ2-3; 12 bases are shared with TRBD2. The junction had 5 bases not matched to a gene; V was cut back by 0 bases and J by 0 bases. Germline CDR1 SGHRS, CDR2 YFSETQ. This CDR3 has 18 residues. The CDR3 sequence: CASSLALTSGGSTDTQYF. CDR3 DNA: TGCGCCAGCAGCTTGGCCCTTACTAGCGGGGGGAGCACAGATACGCAGTATTTT.

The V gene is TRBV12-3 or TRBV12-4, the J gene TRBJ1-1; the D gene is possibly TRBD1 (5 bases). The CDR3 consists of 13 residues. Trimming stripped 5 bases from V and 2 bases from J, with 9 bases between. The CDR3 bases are TGTGCCAGCAGTCCACAGGCAAACACTGAAGCTTTCTTT. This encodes CASSPQANTEAFF.

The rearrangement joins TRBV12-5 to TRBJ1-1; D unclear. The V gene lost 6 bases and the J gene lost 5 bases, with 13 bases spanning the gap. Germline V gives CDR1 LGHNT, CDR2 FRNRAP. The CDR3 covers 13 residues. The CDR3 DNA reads TGTGCTAGTGGGGGGAGGCCAAGGACTGAAGCTTTCTTT. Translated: CASGGRPRTEAFF.

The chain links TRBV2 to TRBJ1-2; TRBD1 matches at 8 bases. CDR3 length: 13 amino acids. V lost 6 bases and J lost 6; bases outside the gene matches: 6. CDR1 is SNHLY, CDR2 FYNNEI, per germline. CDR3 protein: CASRKQGDDGYTF. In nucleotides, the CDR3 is TGTGCCAGCAGGAAACAGGGGGACGATGGCTACACCTTC. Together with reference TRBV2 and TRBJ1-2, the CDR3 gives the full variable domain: EPEVTQTPSHQVTQMGQEVILRCVPISNHLYFYWYRQILGQKVEFLVSFYNNEISEKSEIFDDQFSVERPDGSNFTLKIRSTKLEDSAMYFCASRKQGDDGYTFGSGTRLTVV.

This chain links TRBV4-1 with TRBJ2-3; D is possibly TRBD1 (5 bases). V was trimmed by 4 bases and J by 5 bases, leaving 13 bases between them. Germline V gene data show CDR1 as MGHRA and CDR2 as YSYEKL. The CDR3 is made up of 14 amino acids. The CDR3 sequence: CASSPPAGRDTQYF. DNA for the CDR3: TGCGCCAGCAGCCCTCCGGCAGGGCGAGATACGCAGTATTTT.

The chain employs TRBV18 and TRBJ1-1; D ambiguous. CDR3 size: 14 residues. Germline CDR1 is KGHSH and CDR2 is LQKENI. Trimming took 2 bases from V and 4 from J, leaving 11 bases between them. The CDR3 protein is CASSPRVEGTEAFF. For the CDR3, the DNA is TGTGCCAGCTCACCAAGGGTTGAGGGCACTGAAGCTTTCTTT.

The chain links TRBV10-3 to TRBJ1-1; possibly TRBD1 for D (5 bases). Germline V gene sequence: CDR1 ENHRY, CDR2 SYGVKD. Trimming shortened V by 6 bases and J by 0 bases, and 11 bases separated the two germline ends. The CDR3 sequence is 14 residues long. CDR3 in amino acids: CAISGHAMNTEAFF. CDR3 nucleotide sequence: TGTGCCATCAGCGGACATGCCATGAACACTGAAGCTTTCTTT.

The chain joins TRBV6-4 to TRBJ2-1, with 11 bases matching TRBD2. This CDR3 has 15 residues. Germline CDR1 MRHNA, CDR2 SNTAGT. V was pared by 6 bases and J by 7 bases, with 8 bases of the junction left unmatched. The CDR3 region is CASSLTSGEGNEQFF. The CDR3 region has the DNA TGTGCCAGCAGCTTGACTAGCGGGGAAGGTAATGAGCAGTTCTTC.

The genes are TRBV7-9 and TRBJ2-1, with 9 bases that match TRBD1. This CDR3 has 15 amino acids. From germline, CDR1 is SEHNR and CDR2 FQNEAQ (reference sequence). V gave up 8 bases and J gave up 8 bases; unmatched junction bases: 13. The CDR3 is CASAISGQGFYEQFF. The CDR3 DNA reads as TGTGCCAGCGCCATTTCGGGACAGGGTTTCTATGAGCAGTTCTTC.

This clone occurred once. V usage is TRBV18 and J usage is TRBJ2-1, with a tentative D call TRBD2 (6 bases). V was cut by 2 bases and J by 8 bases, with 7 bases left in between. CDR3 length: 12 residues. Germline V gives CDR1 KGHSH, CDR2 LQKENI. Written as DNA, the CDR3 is TGTGCCAGCTCACCAGGGGGGTATGAGCAGTTCTTC. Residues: CASSPGGYEQFF.

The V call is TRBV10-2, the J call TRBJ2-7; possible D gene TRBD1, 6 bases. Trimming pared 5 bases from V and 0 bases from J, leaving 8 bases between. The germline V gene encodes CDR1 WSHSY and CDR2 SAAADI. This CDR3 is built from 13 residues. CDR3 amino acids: CASSRQASYEQYF. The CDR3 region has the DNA TGCGCCAGCAGTAGACAGGCCTCCTACGAGCAGTACTTC.

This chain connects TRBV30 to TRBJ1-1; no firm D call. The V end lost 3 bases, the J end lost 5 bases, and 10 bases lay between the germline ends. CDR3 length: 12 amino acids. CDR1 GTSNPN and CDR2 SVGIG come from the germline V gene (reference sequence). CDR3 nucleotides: TGTGCCTGGAGGATATATCAGACTGAAGCTTTCTTT. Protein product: CAWRIYQTEAFF.

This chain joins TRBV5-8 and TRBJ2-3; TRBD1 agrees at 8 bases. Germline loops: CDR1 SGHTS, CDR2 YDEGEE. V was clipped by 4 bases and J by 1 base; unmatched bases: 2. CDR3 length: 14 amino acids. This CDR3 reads CASSTGQGTDTQYF. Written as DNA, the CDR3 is TGTGCCAGCAGCACGGGACAGGGCACAGATACGCAGTATTTT. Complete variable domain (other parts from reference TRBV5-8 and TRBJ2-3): EAGVTQSPTHLIKTRGQQATLRCSPISGHTSVYWYQQALGLGLQFLLWYDEGEERNRGNFPPRFSGRQFPNYSSELNVNALELEDSALYLCASSTGQGTDTQYFGPGTRLTVL.